This T cell receptor (beta chain) was captured in a study of T cells in women clearing cervical HPV infection. Comments on this clone: The sequenced fragment ends 3 residues before the CDR3 boundary, so the rest is inferred from the germline J gene.

TCRdb's copy holds only in-frame clones and misses some; the assay was immunoSEQ multiplex PCR. The table for this sample gives about 30,000 clones. The CDR3 sequence is 13 residues long. Germline-derived CDR1 and CDR2 are LNHDA and SQIVND (reference sequence). The V gene lost 5 bases and the J gene lost 2 bases, with 10 bases spanning the gap. The clonotype originates from a woman aged 18 to 75 with a cervical HPV16 infection that either progressed to CIN3+ or cleared (not recorded which). The genes are TRBV19 and TRBJ2-7, with D possibly TRBD2 on 6 matching bases. The sample comprised blood buffy coat. The CDR3: CASSAGFTYEQYF. The part of the CDR3 DNA that was read is TGTGCCAGTAGTGCGGGGTTTACCTACGAG.